Below are 6 T cell receptor beta chains sequenced from a single sample in a study of T cells in Graves' hyperthyroidism and ophthalmopathy. It was RNA transcripts that yielded the amplified TCR beta CDR3 regions. The HTBI primer set drove a first-round RT-PCR of the TCR CDR3. Using its own MiXCR run on the multiplex PCR reads, TCRdb lists one record per CDR3 protein. The sample holds 700,000 or so distinct CDR3 sequences, about 14% seen once. Sequencing was performed on blood. The receptors stem from a woman between 45 and 60 years old with Graves' ophthalmopathy.

This clonotype occurred many times. The V gene is TRBV7-9, the J gene TRBJ2-3; weak D call: TRBD2 (6 bases). Deletions cut 3 bases from V and 7 bases from J, with 8 bases between. The CDR3 spans 12 residues. The V gene's germline CDR1 is SEHNR and CDR2 FQNEAQ (reference sequence). The CDR3 sequence is CASSLGLNTQYF. As DNA, the CDR3 is TGTGCCAGCAGCTTGGGACTTAATACGCAGTATTTT.

This clonotype was seen a few times. The chain has TRBV7-2 and TRBJ2-7; weak D call: TRBD2 (6 bases). The CDR3 has 14 amino acids. Trimming shortened V by 2 bases and J by 0 bases, and 8 bases separated the two germline ends. Germline V gene data show CDR1 as SGHTA and CDR2 as FQGNSA. The CDR3 region is CASSLWRGSYEQYF. The CDR3 DNA reads as TGTGCCAGCAGCTTATGGCGGGGCTCCTACGAGCAGTACTTC.

The chain is built from TRBV20-1 and TRBJ2-5, with TRBD2 matching over 13 bases. Germline loops: CDR1 DFQATT, CDR2 SNEGSKA (reference sequence). Losses at the gene ends were 6 bases for V and 2 bases for J; bases not matched to a gene: 6. The CDR3 has 15 residues. This CDR3 is CSAIGTSGMQETQYF. The CDR3 nucleotides are TGCAGTGCGATCGGGACTAGCGGGATGCAAGAGACCCAGTACTTC.

This clonotype showed up many times. The chain employs TRBV3-1 and TRBJ1-1; TRBD1 agrees at 7 bases. V dropped 6 bases and J dropped 3; count of bases not matched to a gene: 4. CDR3 length: 13 residues. The germline gives CDR1 LGHDT, CDR2 YNNKEL (reference sequence). In nucleotides, the CDR3 is TGTGCCAGCAGAGACAGGGCCCACACTGAAGCTTTCTTT. Encoded protein: CASRDRAHTEAFF.

This clonotype was found many times. This chain joins TRBV7-3 and TRBJ2-5; 9 nucleotides match TRBD2. Germline CDR1 is SGHTA and CDR2 is FQGTGA. This CDR3 region has 15 residues. The V gene end was trimmed by 5 bases and the J gene end by 5 bases; junction bases not matched to a gene: 9. The CDR3 region is CASSAHPGTSETQYF. The DNA of the CDR3 is TGTGCCAGCAGCGCGCACCCCGGGACTAGCGAGACCCAGTACTTC.

This clonotype came up a few times. J is TRBJ2-7 and V is TRBV27; 15 nucleotides align to TRBD2. The CDR3 contains 18 residues. V was pared by 5 bases and J by 7 bases, with 15 bases of the junction left unmatched. CDR1 MNHEY and CDR2 SMNVEV come from the germline V gene (reference sequence). For the CDR3, the DNA is TGTGCCAGCAGTATAGGACTAGCGGGAGGGGGAACTTGGGGGGAGCAGTACTTC. Translation: CASSIGLAGGGTWGEQYF.